A selection of T cell receptor beta chains follows, all from one sample in a study of cytomegalovirus exposure and HLA in healthy donors. Clones were read by immunoSEQ multiplex PCR, and TCRdb kept only the in-frame ones, dropping some. Altogether about 130,000 clones are present, 74% being singletons, with the ten largest covering 7.3%. Sequenced: PBMCs. Receptors were obtained from a male donor in good health and CMV-seronegative. The CDR3 runs from the conserved cysteine through the conserved F or W. D genes are given only for firm matches. Clone size is shown for a subset of rows, as once, few, many or a class of expanded clone.

j_call: TRBJ1-3; v_call: TRBV11-2; clone_size: once; d_call: TRBD1; cdr3_nt: TGTGCCAGCAGCCTAACCGGGACAGGTAGTCCTGGAAACACCATATATTTT; cdr3_aa: CASSLTGTGSPGNTIYF
j_call: TRBJ2-7; v_call: TRBV7-2; clone_size: -; d_call: TRBD2; cdr3_nt: TGTGCCAGCACTCCGGGAGGGTTCCACGAGCAGTACTTC; cdr3_aa: CASTPGGFHEQYF
j_call: TRBJ2-3; v_call: TRBV5-1; clone_size: -; d_call: TRBD2; cdr3_nt: TGCGCCAGCAGCTTTGATGGGACTAGCCGGGCAGATACGCAGTATTTT; cdr3_aa: CASSFDGTSRADTQYF
j_call: TRBJ2-7; v_call: TRBV18; clone_size: -; d_call: -; cdr3_nt: TGTGCCAGCAGTCCGACCCGCCAGGGTGGGGACTACGAGCAGTACTTC; cdr3_aa: CASSPTRQGGDYEQYF
j_call: TRBJ2-7; v_call: TRBV29-1; clone_size: -; d_call: -; cdr3_nt: TGCAGCGTTGAACCCCTCCAGGGGGGTTACGAGCAGTACTTC; cdr3_aa: CSVEPLQGGYEQYF
j_call: TRBJ1-4; v_call: TRBV7-2; clone_size: -; d_call: TRBD1; cdr3_nt: TGTGCCAGCAGCCCGACAGGGGGCTACGGTAATGAAAAACTGTTTTTT; cdr3_aa: CASSPTGGYGNEKLFF
j_call: TRBJ2-3; v_call: TRBV11-2; clone_size: few; d_call: TRBD1; cdr3_nt: TGTGCCAGCAGACGACCAGGGGGCATGTCTAGCCCAGATACGCAGTATTTT; cdr3_aa: CASRRPGGMSSPDTQYF
j_call: TRBJ2-3; v_call: TRBV14; clone_size: -; d_call: -; cdr3_nt: TGTGCCAGCAGCCAAGACGGGACAGATACGCAGTATTTT; cdr3_aa: CASSQDGTDTQYF
j_call: TRBJ2-7; v_call: TRBV5-6; clone_size: -; d_call: -; cdr3_nt: TGTGCCAGCAGCTTGATGATGGGGCCCAAATACGAGCAGTACTTC; cdr3_aa: CASSLMMGPKYEQYF
j_call: TRBJ2-5; v_call: TRBV18; clone_size: -; d_call: -; cdr3_nt: TGTGCCAGCTCATCTCAGGGTGGCGAGACCCAGTACTTC; cdr3_aa: CASSSQGGETQYF
j_call: TRBJ1-3; v_call: TRBV28; clone_size: few; d_call: -; cdr3_nt: TGTGCCAGCACCCCCTCGACATTTGGAAACACCATATATTTT; cdr3_aa: CASTPSTFGNTIYF
j_call: TRBJ2-7; v_call: TRBV11-2; clone_size: few; d_call: TRBD2; cdr3_nt: TGTGCCAGCAGCTACCTTGGGACTAGCGGCTACGAGCAGTACTTC; cdr3_aa: CASSYLGTSGYEQYF
j_call: TRBJ1-3; v_call: TRBV18; clone_size: -; d_call: -; cdr3_nt: TGTGCCAGCTCACCCCCTCCGACAGGTTCCGGAAACACCATATATTTT; cdr3_aa: CASSPPPTGSGNTIYF
j_call: TRBJ2-3; v_call: TRBV28; clone_size: once; d_call: -; cdr3_nt: TGTGCCAGCAGTTTCGACAGTAGTACAGATACGCAGTATTTT; cdr3_aa: CASSFDSSTDTQYF
j_call: TRBJ2-7; v_call: TRBV7-9; clone_size: -; d_call: -; cdr3_nt: TGTGCCAGCAGCGGCCGGGAACAGCCCCCCTACGAGCAGTACTTC; cdr3_aa: CASSGREQPPYEQYF
j_call: TRBJ1-4; v_call: TRBV30; clone_size: -; d_call: -; cdr3_nt: TGTGCCGGAACAGGGTTTAAGGAAAAACTGTTTTTT; cdr3_aa: CAGTGFKEKLFF
j_call: TRBJ2-7; v_call: TRBV7-2; clone_size: -; d_call: TRBD2; cdr3_nt: TGTGCCAGCAGCTTAGATGCTAGCGGGCGCTCCTACGAGCAGTACTTC; cdr3_aa: CASSLDASGRSYEQYF
j_call: TRBJ1-2; v_call: TRBV19; clone_size: -; d_call: -; cdr3_nt: TGTGCCACCCAGGACAGAAACTATGGCTACACCTTC; cdr3_aa: CATQDRNYGYTF
j_call: TRBJ1-1; v_call: TRBV7-2; clone_size: once; d_call: -; cdr3_nt: TGTGCCAGCAGCTTAGCGGACAGTCTTAGGGCTTTCTTT; cdr3_aa: CASSLADSLRAFF
j_call: TRBJ2-3; v_call: TRBV6-4; clone_size: -; d_call: TRBD1; cdr3_nt: TGTGCCAGCAGCTCCGGGACAGGGGGGACAGATACGCAGTATTTT; cdr3_aa: CASSSGTGGTDTQYF
j_call: TRBJ2-7; v_call: TRBV7-9; clone_size: -; d_call: -; cdr3_nt: TGTTCCAGCAGCTCTCCTCTGGCAGCGGACGGTTTTTACGAGCAGTACTTC; cdr3_aa: CSSSSPLAADGFYEQYF
j_call: TRBJ2-1; v_call: TRBV11-2; clone_size: once; d_call: -; cdr3_nt: TGTGCCAGCAGCTTAGATCTTGGACTGTCAATGGGCAATGAGCAGTTCTTC; cdr3_aa: CASSLDLGLSMGNEQFF
j_call: TRBJ1-1; v_call: TRBV28; clone_size: -; d_call: -; cdr3_nt: TGTGCCAGCAGTTCGACGGGGGGGGACACTGAAGCTTTCTTT; cdr3_aa: CASSSTGGDTEAFF
j_call: TRBJ2-3; v_call: TRBV4-2; clone_size: once; d_call: -; cdr3_nt: TGTGCCAGCAGCCAAGACTGGGGGCGCGCAGATACGCAGTATTTT; cdr3_aa: CASSQDWGRADTQYF
j_call: TRBJ1-4; v_call: TRBV28; clone_size: -; d_call: -; cdr3_nt: TGTGCCAGCAGTTTAAAGCAGGGGCGTGAAAAACTGTTTTTT; cdr3_aa: CASSLKQGREKLFF
j_call: TRBJ2-7; v_call: TRBV5-5; clone_size: -; d_call: -; cdr3_nt: TGTGCCAGCAGCTTGGGCGTATACGAGCAGTACTTC; cdr3_aa: CASSLGVYEQYF
j_call: TRBJ1-1; v_call: TRBV27; clone_size: once; d_call: -; cdr3_nt: TGTGCCAGCAGTAGGACAGAGAACACTGAAGCTTTCTTT; cdr3_aa: CASSRTENTEAFF
j_call: TRBJ1-1; v_call: TRBV5-5; clone_size: -; d_call: TRBD1; cdr3_nt: TGTGCCAGCAGCTTGGAGGGACAGGGGACTGAAGCTTTCTTT; cdr3_aa: CASSLEGQGTEAFF
j_call: TRBJ2-5; v_call: TRBV4-2; clone_size: once; d_call: TRBD1; cdr3_nt: TGTGCCAGCAGCCAAGTCGGACAGGGGTTTGACCAAGAGACCCAGTACTTC; cdr3_aa: CASSQVGQGFDQETQYF
j_call: TRBJ1-5; v_call: TRBV19; clone_size: few; d_call: TRBD1; cdr3_nt: TGTGCCAGTAGTGCCGGGACAGGGGGCTACAGTAGCAATCAGCCCCAGCATTTT; cdr3_aa: CASSAGTGGYSSNQPQHF
j_call: TRBJ1-5; v_call: TRBV7-9; clone_size: -; d_call: TRBD1; cdr3_nt: TGTGCCAGCAGCTTAGCCCTAGGACAGGGTCGAGGCCAGCCCCAGCATTTT; cdr3_aa: CASSLALGQGRGQPQHF
j_call: TRBJ2-7; v_call: TRBV18; clone_size: -; d_call: TRBD2; cdr3_nt: TGTGCCAGCTCATCGGGGGGGTCGGCCTACGAGCAGTACTTC; cdr3_aa: CASSSGGSAYEQYF
j_call: TRBJ1-1; v_call: TRBV5-6; clone_size: -; d_call: -; cdr3_nt: TGTGCCAGCAGCTTATGGCAGGGCAATGAAGCTTTCTTT; cdr3_aa: CASSLWQGNEAFF
j_call: TRBJ1-1; v_call: TRBV4-3; clone_size: few; d_call: TRBD1; cdr3_nt: TGCGCCAGCAGCCATCGACAGGGGAACACTGAAGCTTTCTTT; cdr3_aa: CASSHRQGNTEAFF
j_call: TRBJ2-7; v_call: TRBV9; clone_size: -; d_call: -; cdr3_nt: TGTGCCAGCAGCGTAGGGGCCTTATACTACGAGCAGTACTTC; cdr3_aa: CASSVGALYYEQYF
j_call: TRBJ1-1; v_call: TRBV18; clone_size: -; d_call: -; cdr3_nt: TGTGCCAGCTCACCAGTCAGTTTGAACACTGAAGCTTTCTTT; cdr3_aa: CASSPVSLNTEAFF
j_call: TRBJ1-2; v_call: TRBV5-1; clone_size: -; d_call: -; cdr3_nt: TGCGCCAGCAGCCCGGATGCAGGCTCTAACTATGGCTACACCTTC; cdr3_aa: CASSPDAGSNYGYTF
j_call: TRBJ2-5; v_call: TRBV28; clone_size: -; d_call: -; cdr3_nt: TGTGCCAGCAGTTTATCTCCAGGATCAGAGACCCAGTACTTC; cdr3_aa: CASSLSPGSETQYF
j_call: TRBJ1-2; v_call: TRBV2; clone_size: -; d_call: TRBD1; cdr3_nt: TGTGCCAGCAGTGAAGTTACAGGGGGTTCTGGCTACACCTTC; cdr3_aa: CASSEVTGGSGYTF
j_call: TRBJ1-2; v_call: TRBV6-1; clone_size: -; d_call: -; cdr3_nt: TGTGCCAGCAGTGAAGTTCGGGTCCCCTATGGCTACACCTTC; cdr3_aa: CASSEVRVPYGYTF
j_call: TRBJ1-1; v_call: TRBV28; clone_size: -; d_call: -; cdr3_nt: TGTGCCAGGATCTCGGCTGAAGCTTTCTTT; cdr3_aa: CARISAEAFF
j_call: TRBJ2-3; v_call: TRBV4-3; clone_size: -; d_call: -; cdr3_nt: TGCGCCAGCAGCCAAGCCCCGGTAGGAAACAGGGCAGATACGCAGTATTTT; cdr3_aa: CASSQAPVGNRADTQYF
j_call: TRBJ1-1; v_call: TRBV27; clone_size: -; d_call: -; cdr3_nt: TGTGCCAGCTCCCCCGGGGGTATAGATGGGAACACTGAAGCTTTCTTT; cdr3_aa: CASSPGGIDGNTEAFF
j_call: TRBJ2-7; v_call: TRBV5-1; clone_size: -; d_call: TRBD2; cdr3_nt: TGCGCCAGCAGGCTAGCGGGAGAATCCTACGAGCAGTACTTC; cdr3_aa: CASRLAGESYEQYF
j_call: TRBJ2-7; v_call: TRBV7-8; clone_size: -; d_call: -; cdr3_nt: TGTGCCAGCAGCTTAGTAAGGGGGTCGGGGTTAGACGAGCAGTACTTC; cdr3_aa: CASSLVRGSGLDEQYF
j_call: TRBJ1-4; v_call: TRBV27; clone_size: few; d_call: -; cdr3_nt: TGTGCCAGCAGCCGGATGGGGTGGGGAGGAACGAGCGATGAAAAACTGTTTTTT; cdr3_aa: CASSRMGWGGTSDEKLFF
j_call: TRBJ1-6; v_call: TRBV28; clone_size: -; d_call: TRBD1; cdr3_nt: TGTGCCAGCAGTCCCGAACAGGGGAGTAATTCACCCCTCCACTTT; cdr3_aa: CASSPEQGSNSPLHF
j_call: TRBJ1-1; v_call: TRBV9; clone_size: -; d_call: -; cdr3_nt: TGTGCCAGCAGCGGCGGCACGACGGAGATGAACACTGAAGCTTTCTTT; cdr3_aa: CASSGGTTEMNTEAFF
j_call: TRBJ1-1; v_call: TRBV28; clone_size: few; d_call: -; cdr3_nt: TGTGCCAGCAGTTTACAAGTCAACATGAACACTGAAGCTTTCTTT; cdr3_aa: CASSLQVNMNTEAFF
j_call: TRBJ2-1; v_call: TRBV27; clone_size: -; d_call: TRBD1; cdr3_nt: TGTGCCAGCAGTTTATCGGACAGGGGGCCCTACAATGAGCAGTTCTTC; cdr3_aa: CASSLSDRGPYNEQFF
j_call: TRBJ2-7; v_call: TRBV28; clone_size: -; d_call: TRBD1; cdr3_nt: TGTGCCAGCAGTTTCCCGCCCTGGACAGGGGGATCCGAGCAGTACTTC; cdr3_aa: CASSFPPWTGGSEQYF
j_call: TRBJ2-6; v_call: TRBV2; clone_size: -; d_call: TRBD1; cdr3_nt: TGTGCCAGCAGTCCTAAGCTAGGACAGGTGGAATCTGGGGCCAACGTCCTGACTTTC; cdr3_aa: CASSPKLGQVESGANVLTF
j_call: TRBJ2-7; v_call: TRBV7-9; clone_size: -; d_call: -; cdr3_nt: TGTGCCAGCAGCGTACAGACAGTATACGAGCAGTACTTC; cdr3_aa: CASSVQTVYEQYF